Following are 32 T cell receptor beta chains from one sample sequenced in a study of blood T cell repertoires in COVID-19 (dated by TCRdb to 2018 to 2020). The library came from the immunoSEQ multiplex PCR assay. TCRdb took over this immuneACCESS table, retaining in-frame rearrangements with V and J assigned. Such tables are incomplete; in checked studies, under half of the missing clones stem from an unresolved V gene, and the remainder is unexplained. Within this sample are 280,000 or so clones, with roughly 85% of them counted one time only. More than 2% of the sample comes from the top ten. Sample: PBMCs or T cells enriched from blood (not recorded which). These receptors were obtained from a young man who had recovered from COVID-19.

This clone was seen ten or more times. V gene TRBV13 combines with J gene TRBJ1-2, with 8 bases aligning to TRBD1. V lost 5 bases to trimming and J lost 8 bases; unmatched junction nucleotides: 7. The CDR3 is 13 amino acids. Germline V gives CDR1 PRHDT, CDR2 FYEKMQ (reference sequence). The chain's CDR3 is CASSTRTGKGYTF. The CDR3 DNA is TGTGCCAGCAGCACCCGGACAGGGAAAGGCTACACCTTC.

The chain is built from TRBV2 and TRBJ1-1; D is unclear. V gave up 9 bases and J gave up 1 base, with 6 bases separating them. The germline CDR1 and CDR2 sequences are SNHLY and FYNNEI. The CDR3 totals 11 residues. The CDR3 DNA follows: TGTGCCAGTTCATCGAACACTGAAGCTTTCTTT. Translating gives CASSSNTEAFF. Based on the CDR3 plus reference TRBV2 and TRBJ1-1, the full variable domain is EPEVTQTPSHQVTQMGQEVILRCVPISNHLYFYWYRQILGQKVEFLVSFYNNEISEKSEIFDDQFSVERPDGSNFTLKIRSTKLEDSAMYFCASSSNTEAFFGQGTRLTVV.

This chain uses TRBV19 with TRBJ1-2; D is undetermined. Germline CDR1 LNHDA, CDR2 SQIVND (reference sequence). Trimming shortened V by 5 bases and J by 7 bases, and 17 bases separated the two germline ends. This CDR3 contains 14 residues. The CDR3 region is CASSADIYFLGYTF. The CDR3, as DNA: TGTGCCAGTAGTGCAGACATCTATTTCCTTGGCTACACCTTC.

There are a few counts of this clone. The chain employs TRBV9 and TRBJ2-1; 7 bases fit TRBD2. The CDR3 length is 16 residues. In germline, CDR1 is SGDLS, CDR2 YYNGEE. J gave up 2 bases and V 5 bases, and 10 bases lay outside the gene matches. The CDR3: CASSGLADITYNEQFF. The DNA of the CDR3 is TGTGCCAGCAGTGGTCTAGCGGATATCACCTACAATGAGCAGTTCTTC.

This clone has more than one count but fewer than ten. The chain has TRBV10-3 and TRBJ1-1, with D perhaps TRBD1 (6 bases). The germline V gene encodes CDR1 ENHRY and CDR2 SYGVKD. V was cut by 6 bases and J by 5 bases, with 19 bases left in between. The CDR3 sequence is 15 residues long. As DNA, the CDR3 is TGTGCCATCAGGAACACAGGGTCGGGGATGACTGAAGCTTTCTTT. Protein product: CAIRNTGSGMTEAFF.

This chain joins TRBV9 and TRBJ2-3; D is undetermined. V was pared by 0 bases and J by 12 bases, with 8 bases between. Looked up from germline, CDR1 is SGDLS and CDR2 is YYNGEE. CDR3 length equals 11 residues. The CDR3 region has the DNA TGTGCCAGCAGCGTAGATAGAATTCAGTATTTT. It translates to CASSVDRIQYF.

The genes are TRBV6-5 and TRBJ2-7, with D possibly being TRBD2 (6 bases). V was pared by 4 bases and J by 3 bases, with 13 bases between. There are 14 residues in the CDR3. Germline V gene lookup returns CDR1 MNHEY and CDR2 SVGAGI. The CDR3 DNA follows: TGTGCCAGCAGTTCGACCGGGGAGGACTACGAGCAGTACTTC. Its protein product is CASSSTGEDYEQYF.

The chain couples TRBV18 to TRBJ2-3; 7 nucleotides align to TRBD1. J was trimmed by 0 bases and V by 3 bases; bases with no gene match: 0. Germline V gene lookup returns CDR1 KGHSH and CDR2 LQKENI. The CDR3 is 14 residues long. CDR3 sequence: CASSPTGSTDTQYF. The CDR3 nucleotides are TGTGCCAGCTCACCGACAGGGAGCACAGATACGCAGTATTTT.

For the CDR3, the DNA is TGCGCCAGCAGCCAAATAGCCGCGGGGAACACTGAAGCTTTCTTT. This encodes CASSQIAAGNTEAFF. The V gene is TRBV4-3, the J gene TRBJ1-1; no definite D call. V gave up 2 bases and J gave up 1 base, with 11 bases separating them. The CDR3 contains 15 residues. CDR1 is LGHNA, CDR2 YSLEER, per germline.

The CDR3 reads CASSSRLAGDLGDEQFF. The CDR3 DNA is TGTGCCAGCAGCTCCCGACTAGCGGGGGACCTGGGGGATGAGCAGTTCTTC. This sequence joins TRBV5-6 and TRBJ2-1; the match to TRBD2 covers 12 bases. CDR1 SGHDT and CDR2 YYEEEE come from the germline V gene. The CDR3 extends over 17 amino acids. V lost 3 bases and J lost 8; bases outside the gene matches: 12.

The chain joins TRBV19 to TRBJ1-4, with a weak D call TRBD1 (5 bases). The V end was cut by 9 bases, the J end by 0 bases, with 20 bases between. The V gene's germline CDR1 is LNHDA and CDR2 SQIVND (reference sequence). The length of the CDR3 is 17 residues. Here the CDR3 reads CASRDSSLFATNEKLFF. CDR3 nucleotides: TGTGCCAGCCGAGACAGCTCGCTTTTTGCAACTAATGAAAAACTGTTTTTT.

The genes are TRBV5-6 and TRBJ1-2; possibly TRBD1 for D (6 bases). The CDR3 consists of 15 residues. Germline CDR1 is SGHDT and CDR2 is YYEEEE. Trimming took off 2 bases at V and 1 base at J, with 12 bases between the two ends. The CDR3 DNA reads TGTGCCAGCAGCTTACAGGGTAACCTTAACTATGGCTACACCTTC. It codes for CASSLQGNLNYGYTF.

CDR3: CAWKTGGNSPLHF. Here the CDR3 DNA reads TGTGCCTGGAAGACAGGGGGAAATTCACCCCTCCACTTT. The chain links TRBV30 to TRBJ1-6; the match to TRBD1 covers 9 bases. J lost 7 bases, V lost 4 bases, and 2 bases had no gene match. Germline V gives CDR1 GTSNPN, CDR2 SVGIG (reference sequence). CDR3 length equals 13 residues.

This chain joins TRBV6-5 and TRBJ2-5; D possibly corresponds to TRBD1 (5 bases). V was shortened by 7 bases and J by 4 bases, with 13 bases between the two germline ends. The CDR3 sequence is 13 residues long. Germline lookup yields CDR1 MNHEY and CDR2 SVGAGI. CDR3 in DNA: TGTGCCAGCAACCTCGACAGCCGAGAGACCCAGTACTTC. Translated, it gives CASNLDSRETQYF.

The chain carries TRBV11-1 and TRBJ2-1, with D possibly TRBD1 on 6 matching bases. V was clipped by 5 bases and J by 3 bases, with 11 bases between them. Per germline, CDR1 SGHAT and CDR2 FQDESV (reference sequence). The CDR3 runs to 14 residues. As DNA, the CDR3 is TGTGCCAGCAGCCCAAACAGGGTCTACAATGAGCAGTTCTTC. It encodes CASSPNRVYNEQFF.

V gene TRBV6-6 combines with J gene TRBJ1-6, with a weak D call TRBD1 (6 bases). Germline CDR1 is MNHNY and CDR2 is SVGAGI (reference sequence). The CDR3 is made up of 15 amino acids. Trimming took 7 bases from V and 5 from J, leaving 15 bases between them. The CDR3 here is CASTLGGAHNSPLHF. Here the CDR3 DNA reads TGTGCCAGCACCTTAGGGGGGGCTCATAATTCACCCCTCCACTTT.

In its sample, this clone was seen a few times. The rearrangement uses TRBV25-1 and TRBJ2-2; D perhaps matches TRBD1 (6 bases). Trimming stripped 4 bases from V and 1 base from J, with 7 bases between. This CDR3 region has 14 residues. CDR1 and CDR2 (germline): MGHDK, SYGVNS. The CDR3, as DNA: TGTGCCAGCAGTGCCAGGGGGAACACCGGGGAGCTGTTTTTT. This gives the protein CASSARGNTGELFF.

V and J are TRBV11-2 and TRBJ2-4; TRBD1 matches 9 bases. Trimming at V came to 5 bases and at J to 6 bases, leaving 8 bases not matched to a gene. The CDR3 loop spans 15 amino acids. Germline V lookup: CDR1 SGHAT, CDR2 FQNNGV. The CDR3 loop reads CASSVIQGAGNIQYF. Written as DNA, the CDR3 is TGTGCCAGCAGCGTGATACAGGGGGCCGGAAACATTCAGTACTTC.

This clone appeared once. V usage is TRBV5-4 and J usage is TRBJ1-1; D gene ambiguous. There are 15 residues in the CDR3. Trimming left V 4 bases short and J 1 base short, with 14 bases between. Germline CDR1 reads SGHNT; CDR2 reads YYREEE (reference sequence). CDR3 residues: CASSGRMEGNTEAFF. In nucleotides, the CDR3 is TGTGCCAGCAGCGGCCGCATGGAGGGGAACACTGAAGCTTTCTTT.

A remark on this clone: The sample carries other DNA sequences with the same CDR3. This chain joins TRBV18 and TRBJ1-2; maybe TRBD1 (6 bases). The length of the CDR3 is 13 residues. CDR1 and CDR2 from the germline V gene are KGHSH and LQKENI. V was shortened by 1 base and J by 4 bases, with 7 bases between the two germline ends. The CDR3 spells CASSPQGGYGYTF. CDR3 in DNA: TGTGCCAGCTCACCACAAGGGGGCTATGGCTACACCTTC.

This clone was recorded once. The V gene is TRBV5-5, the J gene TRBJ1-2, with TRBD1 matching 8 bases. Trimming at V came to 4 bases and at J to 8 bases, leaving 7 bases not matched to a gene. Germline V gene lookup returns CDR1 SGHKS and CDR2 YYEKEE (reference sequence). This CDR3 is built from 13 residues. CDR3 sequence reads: CASSVDRGRGYTF. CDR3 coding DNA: TGTGCCAGCAGCGTCGACAGGGGACGGGGCTACACCTTC. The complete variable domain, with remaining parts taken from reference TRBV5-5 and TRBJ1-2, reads DAGVTQSPTHLIKTRGQQVTLRCSPISGHKSVSWYQQVLGQGPQFIFQYYEKEERGRGNFPDRFSARQFPNYSSELNVNALLLGDSALYLCASSVDRGRGYTFGSGTRLTVV.

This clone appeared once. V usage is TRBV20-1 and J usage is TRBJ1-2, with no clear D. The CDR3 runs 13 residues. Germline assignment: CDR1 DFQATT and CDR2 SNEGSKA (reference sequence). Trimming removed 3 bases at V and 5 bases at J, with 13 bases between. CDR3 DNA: TGCAGTGCTAGTACGTCAACCGGGTATGGCTACACCTTC. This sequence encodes CSASTSTGYGYTF.

The CDR3 reads CASSVEGLNTGELFF. The CDR3 coding sequence is TGTGCCAGCAGTGTAGAGGGATTGAACACCGGGGAGCTGTTTTTT. The chain joins TRBV2 to TRBJ2-2; D perhaps matches TRBD2 (5 bases). V was pared by 4 bases and J by 1 base, with 10 bases between. Germline V gene sequence: CDR1 SNHLY, CDR2 FYNNEI. The CDR3 is 15 residues long.

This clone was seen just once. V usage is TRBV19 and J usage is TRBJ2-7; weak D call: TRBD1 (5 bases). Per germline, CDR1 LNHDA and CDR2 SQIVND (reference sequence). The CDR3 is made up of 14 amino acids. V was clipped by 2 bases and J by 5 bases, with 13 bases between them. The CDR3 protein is CASSISQGINEQYF. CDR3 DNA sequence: TGTGCCAGTAGTATATCCCAGGGAATCAACGAGCAGTACTTC.

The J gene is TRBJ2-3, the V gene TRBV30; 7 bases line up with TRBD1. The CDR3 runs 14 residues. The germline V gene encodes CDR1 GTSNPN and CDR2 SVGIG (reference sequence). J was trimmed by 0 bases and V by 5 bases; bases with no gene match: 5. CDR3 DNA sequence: TGTGCCTGGGACAGGGTTTCCAGCACAGATACGCAGTATTTT. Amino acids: CAWDRVSSTDTQYF.

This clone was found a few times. The CDR3 spells CASSYSRAGEQYF. The CDR3, as DNA: TGTGCCAGCAGCTACAGCCGGGCGGGCGAGCAGTACTTC. The chain joins TRBV11-2 to TRBJ2-7; tentative D call: TRBD2 (5 bases). Trimming took off 4 bases at V and 6 bases at J, with 13 bases between the two ends. Per germline, CDR1 SGHAT and CDR2 FQNNGV. The length of the CDR3 is 13 residues.

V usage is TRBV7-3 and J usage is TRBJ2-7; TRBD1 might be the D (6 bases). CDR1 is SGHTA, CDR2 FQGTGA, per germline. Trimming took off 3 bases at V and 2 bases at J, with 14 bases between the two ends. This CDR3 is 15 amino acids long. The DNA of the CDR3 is TGTGCCAGCAGCTTCGGGTCAGGGGCCGCCTACGAGCAGTACTTC. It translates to CASSFGSGAAYEQYF.

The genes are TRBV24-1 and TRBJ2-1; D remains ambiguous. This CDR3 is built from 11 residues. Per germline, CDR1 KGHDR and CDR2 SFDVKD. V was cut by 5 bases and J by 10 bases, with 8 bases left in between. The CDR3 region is CATSGAREQFF. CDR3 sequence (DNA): TGTGCCACCAGTGGGGCCAGGGAGCAGTTCTTC.

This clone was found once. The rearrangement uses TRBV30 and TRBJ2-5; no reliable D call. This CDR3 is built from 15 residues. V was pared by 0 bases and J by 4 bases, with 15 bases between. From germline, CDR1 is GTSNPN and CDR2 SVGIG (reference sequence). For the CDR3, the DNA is TGTGCCTGGAGTGTACTCAGCTACTCGGGAGAGACCCAGTACTTC. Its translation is CAWSVLSYSGETQYF. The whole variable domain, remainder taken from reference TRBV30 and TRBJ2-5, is SQTIHQWPATLVQPVGSPLSLECTVEGTSNPNLYWYRQAAGRGLQLLFYSVGIGQISSEVPQNLSASRPQDRQFILSSKKLLLSDSGFYLCAWSVLSYSGETQYFGPGTRLLVL.

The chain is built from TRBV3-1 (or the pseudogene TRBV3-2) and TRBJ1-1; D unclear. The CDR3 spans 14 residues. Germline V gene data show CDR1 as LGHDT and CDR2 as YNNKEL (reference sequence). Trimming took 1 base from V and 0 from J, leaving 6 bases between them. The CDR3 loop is CASSQGGVNTEAFF. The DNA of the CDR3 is TGTGCCAGCAGCCAAGGAGGAGTGAACACTGAAGCTTTCTTT.

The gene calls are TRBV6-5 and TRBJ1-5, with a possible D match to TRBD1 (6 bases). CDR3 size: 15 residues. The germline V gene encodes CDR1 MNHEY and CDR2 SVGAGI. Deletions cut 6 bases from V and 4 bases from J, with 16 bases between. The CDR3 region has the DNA TGTGCCAGCAGCATAAACAGGGAGTTGAATCAGCCCCAGCATTTT. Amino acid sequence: CASSINRELNQPQHF.

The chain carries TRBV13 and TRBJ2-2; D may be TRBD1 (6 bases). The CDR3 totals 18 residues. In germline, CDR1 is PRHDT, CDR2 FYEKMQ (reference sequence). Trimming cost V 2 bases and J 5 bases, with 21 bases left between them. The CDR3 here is CASSLSLGAQSGTGELFF. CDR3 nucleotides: TGTGCCAGCAGCTTAAGTCTGGGGGCGCAAAGTGGGACCGGGGAGCTGTTTTTT.